Presented here are 32 T cell receptor beta chains from one specimen sequenced in a study of T cell changes during pregnancy in multiple sclerosis (dated 2019 in TCRdb). Receptors were amplified or captured by the immunoSEQ multiplex PCR assay. TCRdb holds this immuneACCESS table with in-frame rearrangements only. Some clones are missing; in checked studies, unresolved V genes explain under half, and the rest has no known cause. This sample holds more than 70,000 clones; 90% to 95% were observed only once. The top ten clonotypes cover 1.5% to 2% of the sample. The source material was peripheral blood, sampled after pregnancy. The receptors originated from a female donor in good health, enrolled as a control in a pregnancy study.

The chain joins TRBV6-4 to TRBJ2-1, with 11 bases lining up with TRBD2. Germline CDR1 MRHNA, CDR2 SNTAGT. V lost 3 bases, J lost 7 bases, and 2 bases stayed unmatched. The CDR3 is 14 amino acids. The chain's CDR3 is CASSDGTSGNEQFF. CDR3 bases: TGTGCCAGCAGTGATGGGACTAGCGGAAATGAGCAGTTCTTC.

This chain connects TRBV11-2 to TRBJ2-7, with 9 bases lining up with TRBD1. This CDR3 has 15 amino acids. Germline assignment: CDR1 SGHAT and CDR2 FQNNGV. Trimming cost V 4 bases and J 6 bases; bases outside gene matches: 10. The CDR3 loop is CASSSLRDRVLEQYF. In DNA, the CDR3 is TGTGCCAGCAGCTCCCTCCGGGACAGGGTTCTCGAGCAGTACTTC. Full variable domain (outside the CDR3, taken from reference TRBV11-2 and TRBJ2-7): EAGVAQSPRYKIIEKRQSVAFWCNPISGHATLYWYQQILGQGPKLLIQFQNNGVVDDSQLPKDRFSAERLKGVDSTLKIQPAKLEDSAVYLCASSSLRDRVLEQYFGPGTRLTVT.

This clone has just one count. The J gene is TRBJ2-3, the V gene TRBV9; the match to TRBD2 covers 8 bases. This CDR3 is 15 amino acids long. V dropped 4 bases and J dropped 4; count of bases not matched to a gene: 8. Germline loops: CDR1 SGDLS, CDR2 YYNGEE. Here the CDR3 DNA reads TGTGCCAGCAGCCCGGGGGGGGCCGAGGCAGATACGCAGTATTTT. Translated, it gives CASSPGGAEADTQYF. The entire variable domain, with the rest obtained from reference TRBV9 and TRBJ2-3, is as follows: DSGVTQTPKHLITATGQRVTLRCSPRSGDLSVYWYQQSLDQGLQFLIQYYNGEERAKGNILERFSAQQFPDLHSELNLSSLELGDSALYFCASSPGGAEADTQYFGPGTRLTVL.

The CDR3 nucleotides read TGCGCCAGCAGCCAAGAAAGGGGTATAGGTCGTGAAGCTTTCTTT. This translates into CASSQERGIGREAFF. The V call is TRBV4-3, the J call TRBJ1-1, with D possibly matching TRBD1 (5 bases). CDR1 and CDR2 (germline): LGHNA, YSLEER. V lost 0 bases and J 7 bases, leaving 15 bases between the germline ends. This CDR3 is 15 amino acids long.

The rearrangement joins TRBV5-6 to TRBJ2-2; tentative D call: TRBD1 (6 bases). The V and J ends lost 4 bases and 1 base respectively, with 8 bases between them. Germline V gene sequence: CDR1 SGHDT, CDR2 YYEEEE. The CDR3 extends over 14 amino acids. The chain's CDR3 is CASSGDKNTGELFF. The CDR3 nucleotides are TGTGCCAGCAGCGGGGACAAGAACACCGGGGAGCTGTTTTTT.

CDR3 region: CAWSLTSNEQFF. The DNA of the CDR3 is TGTGCCTGGAGTTTGACTAGCAATGAGCAGTTCTTC. The chain has TRBV30 and TRBJ2-1; possible D gene TRBD2, 6 bases. This CDR3 is 12 amino acids long. The V gene's germline CDR1 is GTSNPN and CDR2 SVGIG (reference sequence). V lost 2 bases and J lost 6, with 8 bases in between.

J is TRBJ2-5 and V is TRBV7-2; TRBD2 aligns across 7 bases. CDR1 and CDR2 from the germline V gene are SGHTA and FQGNSA. V was pared by 6 bases and J by 7 bases, with 20 bases of the junction left unmatched. The CDR3 covers 17 residues. As DNA, the CDR3 is TGTGCCAGCAGTACAAGTGGGGGGGGTCTTTCTGGAGGGACCCAGTACTTC. It codes for CASSTSGGGLSGGTQYF.

This clone was seen a single time. The chain has TRBV5-6 and TRBJ1-2, with 8 nucleotides matching TRBD1. This CDR3 has 16 residues. CDR1 and CDR2 from the germline V gene are SGHDT and YYEEEE. Trimming at V came to 2 bases and at J to 6 bases, leaving 12 bases not matched to a gene. The CDR3 sequence: CASSFGGAGGLHGYTF. CDR3 sequence (DNA): TGTGCCAGCAGCTTCGGAGGAGCAGGGGGCCTCCATGGCTACACCTTC. The variable domain in full, with the rest retrieved from reference TRBV5-6 and TRBJ1-2, is DAGVTQSPTHLIKTRGQQVTLRCSPKSGHDTVSWYQQALGQGPQFIFQYYEEEERQRGNFPDRFSGHQFPNYSSELNVNALLLGDSALYLCASSFGGAGGLHGYTFGSGTRLTVV.

This chain joins TRBV30 and TRBJ2-7; TRBD2 aligns across 11 bases. Germline CDR1 GTSNPN, CDR2 SVGIG (reference sequence). V dropped 4 bases and J dropped 6; count of bases not matched to a gene: 5. There are 13 residues in the CDR3. As DNA, the CDR3 is TGTGCCTGGACGGGACTAGCGGCGGTCGAGCAGTACTTC. Translated: CAWTGLAAVEQYF.

V gene TRBV11-1 combines with J gene TRBJ2-7; D gene unclear. CDR1 SGHAT and CDR2 FQDESV come from the germline V gene (reference sequence). The germline V and J ends were trimmed by 2 bases and 3 bases, with 5 bases remaining between them. This CDR3 is built from 12 residues. The CDR3 sequence: CASSLSHYEQYF. As DNA, the CDR3 is TGTGCCAGCAGCTTATCCCACTACGAGCAGTACTTC. The full variable domain, in which reference TRBV11-1 and TRBJ2-7 provide the parts outside the CDR3, is EAEVAQSPRYKITEKSQAVAFWCDPISGHATLYWYRQILGQGPELLVQFQDESVVDDSQLPKDRFSAERLKGVDSTLKIQPAELGDSAMYLCASSLSHYEQYFGPGTRLTVT.

This clone was counted once. V usage is TRBV28 and J usage is TRBJ2-1, with 10 bases fitting TRBD1. This CDR3 comprises 15 residues. CDR1 and CDR2 (germline): MDHEN, SYDVKM. Trimming cost V 10 bases and J 7 bases; bases outside gene matches: 13. Here the CDR3 reads CATGIGGTGDNEQFF. The CDR3 DNA follows: TGTGCCACCGGGATAGGCGGGACAGGGGATAATGAGCAGTTCTTC.

The chain couples TRBV6-1 to TRBJ1-5; 7 bases match TRBD1. V was clipped by 7 bases and J by 3 bases; unmatched bases: 6. Germline loops: CDR1 MNHNS, CDR2 SASEGT. The CDR3 has 14 amino acids. CDR3 region: CASNPTGSNQPQHF. CDR3 bases: TGTGCCAGCAACCCGACAGGGTCCAATCAGCCCCAGCATTTT.

V is TRBV4-3 and J is TRBJ1-6; D is uncertain. Germline V lookup: CDR1 LGHNA, CDR2 YSLEER. Trimming stripped 0 bases from V and 6 bases from J, with 9 bases between. The CDR3 is 15 residues long. CDR3 loop: CASSQDRGINSPLHF. CDR3 nucleotide sequence: TGCGCCAGCAGCCAAGACCGGGGAATTAATTCACCCCTCCACTTT.

This clone was detected only once. The chain is built from TRBV19 and TRBJ1-5; perhaps TRBD1 as D (5 bases). V lost 8 bases and J lost 8, with 16 bases in between. The CDR3 extends over 13 amino acids. CDR1 and CDR2 from the germline V gene are LNHDA and SQIVND (reference sequence). For the CDR3, the DNA is TGTGCCAGTTCCCGACAGTCCGGCGAGCCCCAGCATTTT. It translates to CASSRQSGEPQHF.

The genes are TRBV25-1 and TRBJ1-2; no reliable D call. Deletions cut 5 bases from V and 7 bases from J, with 17 bases between. CDR3 size: 14 residues. The germline V gene encodes CDR1 MGHDK and CDR2 SYGVNS. As DNA, the CDR3 is TGTGCCAGCAGTCCGCACGGGATCGGCAGTGGCTACACCTTC. This sequence encodes CASSPHGIGSGYTF.

Only a few counts were recorded for this clone. The chain carries TRBV7-9 and TRBJ2-2; no definite D call. This CDR3 comprises 13 residues. From germline, CDR1 is SEHNR and CDR2 FQNEAQ (reference sequence). V lost 5 bases to trimming and J lost 5 bases, with 9 bases between them. This CDR3 reads CASSGRGTGELFF. In nucleotides, the CDR3 is TGTGCCAGCAGCGGCAGAGGTACCGGGGAGCTGTTTTTT.

The chain employs TRBV6-1 and TRBJ1-2; TRBD1 agrees at 8 bases. Losses at the gene ends were 3 bases for V and 7 bases for J; bases not matched to a gene: 7. This CDR3 spans 14 amino acids. Germline CDR1 and CDR2: MNHNS and SASEGT. The CDR3 loop reads CASSEFRGPGGYTF. The CDR3 DNA reads TGTGCCAGCAGTGAGTTCAGGGGGCCTGGTGGCTACACCTTC.

This clone was detected only once. The chain couples TRBV19 to TRBJ1-2; a weak D match, TRBD1 (6 bases). The germline V and J ends were trimmed by 0 bases and 6 bases, with 14 bases remaining between them. Germline V gene sequence: CDR1 LNHDA, CDR2 SQIVND (reference sequence). The CDR3 totals 15 residues. DNA of the CDR3: TGTGCCAGTAGTATAGACCTCGGGACACTCAATGGCTACACCTTC. Amino acids: CASSIDLGTLNGYTF.

This chain connects TRBV6-5 to TRBJ2-5, with 8 positions matching TRBD2. Losses at the gene ends were 4 bases for V and 1 base for J; bases not matched to a gene: 5. This CDR3 spans 15 amino acids. The V gene's germline CDR1 is MNHEY and CDR2 SVGAGI. The CDR3 spells CASSSGGAPQETQYF. CDR3 DNA: TGTGCCAGCAGTTCCGGGGGGGCCCCCCAAGAGACCCAGTACTTC.

The chain employs TRBV21-1 and TRBJ2-7; the table's D call TRBD1 went unverified against the DNA. TRBV21-1 is a listed pseudogene. The CDR3 sequence is 15 residues long. This CDR3 reads CASSKLDIPSYEQYF. The CDR3 coding sequence is TGTGCCAGCAGCAAACTGGACATCCCATCCTACGAGCAGTACTTC.

The DNA of the CDR3 is TGTGCCAGCTCACCCACCGCGGGACAGGGTCGAGAGGGCTACACCTTC. This gives the protein CASSPTAGQGREGYTF. V and J are TRBV18 and TRBJ1-2, with 9 bases lining up with TRBD1. There are 16 residues in the CDR3. Germline CDR1 KGHSH, CDR2 LQKENI. The ends lost 3 bases at V and 8 bases at J; junction bases unmatched: 13.

This chain joins TRBV7-2 and TRBJ2-3, with D maybe TRBD2 (6 bases). CDR3 size: 15 residues. Trimming pared 5 bases from V and 6 bases from J, leaving 18 bases between. Germline assignment: CDR1 SGHTA and CDR2 FQGNSA. The CDR3 reads CASSRPGGGRDTQYF. CDR3 DNA sequence: TGTGCCAGCAGCCGCCCGGGTGGGGGGAGGGATACGCAGTATTTT.

The rearrangement uses TRBV7-2 and TRBJ1-2; D perhaps matches TRBD1 (6 bases). The V gene lost 4 bases and the J gene lost 8 bases, with 17 bases spanning the gap. The CDR3 runs 14 residues. Germline loops: CDR1 SGHTA, CDR2 FQGNSA. Here the CDR3 reads CASSSGSQGIGYTF. CDR3 sequence (DNA): TGTGCCAGCAGCTCCGGTTCACAGGGAATCGGCTACACCTTC.

The rearrangement uses TRBV7-2 and TRBJ1-4; the D gene is possibly TRBD1 (6 bases). There are 17 residues in the CDR3. From germline, CDR1 is SGHTA and CDR2 FQGNSA. The V end lost 5 bases, the J end lost 6 bases, and 22 bases lay between the germline ends. The CDR3 is CASSILRESGGHEKLFF. DNA for the CDR3: TGTGCCAGCAGCATACTCCGGGAGAGCGGGGGCCATGAAAAACTGTTTTTT.

The chain uses TRBV7-3 and TRBJ1-1; possible D gene TRBD1, 6 bases. V was trimmed by 3 bases and J by 5 bases, leaving 10 bases between them. The CDR3 runs to 13 residues. The V gene's germline CDR1 is SGHTA and CDR2 FQGTGA. CDR3 bases: TGTGCCAGCAGCTTTCAGGGGCGTACTGAAGCTTTCTTT. Residues: CASSFQGRTEAFF.

The chain is built from TRBV19 and TRBJ1-1, with 7 positions matching TRBD1. The junction had 12 bases not matched to a gene; V was cut back by 4 bases and J by 4 bases. Looked up from germline, CDR1 is LNHDA and CDR2 is SQIVND (reference sequence). CDR3 length: 16 residues. This CDR3 is CASSRRGQGRGTEAFF. The CDR3 DNA reads TGTGCCAGTAGTAGAAGGGGGCAGGGACGGGGCACTGAAGCTTTCTTT.

This chain links TRBV5-1 with TRBJ2-5; 7 nucleotides match TRBD1. Germline V gene sequence: CDR1 SGHRS, CDR2 YFSETQ. Losses at the gene ends were 4 bases for V and 11 bases for J; bases not matched to a gene: 20. This CDR3 is built from 16 residues. CDR3 sequence reads: CASSPPEGAMGEGQYF. The CDR3 nucleotides read TGCGCCAGCAGCCCCCCTGAGGGGGCCATGGGAGAGGGTCAGTACTTC. Using reference TRBV5-1 and TRBJ2-5 for the parts outside the CDR3, the full variable domain is KAGVTQTPRYLIKTRGQQVTLSCSPISGHRSVSWYQQTPGQGLQFLFEYFSETQRNKGNFPGRFSGRQFSNSRSEMNVSTLELGDSALYLCASSPPEGAMGEGQYFGPGTRLLVL.

The genes are TRBV10-3 and TRBJ1-1, with 7 bases identical to TRBD1. Germline V lookup: CDR1 ENHRY, CDR2 SYGVKD. The CDR3 has 15 amino acids. V lost 6 bases and J lost 4; bases outside the gene matches: 11. Here the CDR3 DNA reads TGTGCCATCAGACAGGGGACGAACTGGGTCACTGAAGCTTTCTTT. Translation gives CAIRQGTNWVTEAFF.

The chain combines TRBV7-9 with TRBJ2-7; 11 bases are shared with TRBD1. This CDR3 comprises 16 residues. J was trimmed by 5 bases and V by 2 bases; bases with no gene match: 8. Germline CDR1 and CDR2: SEHNR and FQNEAQ (reference sequence). This chain's CDR3 is CASSLPGQGDRNEQYF. CDR3 nucleotide sequence: TGTGCCAGCAGCTTACCGGGACAGGGGGACCGTAACGAGCAGTACTTC.

The chain is built from TRBV6-1 and TRBJ2-1; D not certain. Deletions cut 11 bases from V and 4 bases from J, with 15 bases between. There are 13 residues in the CDR3. Germline V gene sequence: CDR1 MNHNS, CDR2 SASEGT. The CDR3: CALGDGVYNEQFF. CDR3 coding DNA: TGTGCCCTAGGAGACGGAGTATACAATGAGCAGTTCTTC.

The V call is TRBV6-1, the J call TRBJ2-7; TRBD1 agrees at 8 bases. The V segment lost 6 bases and the J segment 6 bases; nucleotides outside the gene matches: 7. Germline values: CDR1 MNHNS, CDR2 SASEGT. The length of the CDR3 is 13 residues. As DNA, the CDR3 is TGTGCCAGCAGGGTGGGCGGACAGGGCGAGCAGTACTTC. This sequence encodes CASRVGGQGEQYF.

This chain links TRBV18 with TRBJ1-3; TRBD1 might be the D (5 bases). The CDR3 spans 14 residues. V gave up 2 bases and J gave up 3 bases, with 8 bases separating them. Germline loops: CDR1 KGHSH, CDR2 LQKENI. CDR3 DNA sequence: TGTGCCAGCTCACCAGGGGGGAATGGAAACACCATATATTTT. The encoded protein is CASSPGGNGNTIYF.